These 32 T cell receptor beta chains came from one sample sequenced in a study of cytomegalovirus exposure and HLA in healthy donors. The PCR made use of 60 Vbeta and 13 Jbeta primers. Clones were sequenced by immunoSEQ multiplex PCR, and TCRdb holds only the in-frame ones, with some missing. Of some 140,000 clones listed, around 79% are singletons. The sample taken for sequencing was PBMCs. The receptors derive from a female donor in good health and CMV-seronegative.

The rearrangement joins TRBV7-2 to TRBJ2-5; weak D call: TRBD1 (6 bases). This CDR3 region has 16 residues. Germline values: CDR1 SGHTA, CDR2 FQGNSA. V was pared by 3 bases and J by 6 bases, with 20 bases between. The CDR3 region is CASSFIRGQGRKTQYF. The DNA for the CDR3 is TGTGCCAGCAGCTTTATCCGGGGACAAGGTAGAAAGACCCAGTACTTC.

The chain links TRBV7-2 to TRBJ1-1; possibly TRBD1 for D (6 bases). Germline V gives CDR1 SGHTA, CDR2 FQGNSA. The CDR3 loop spans 13 amino acids. The V gene lost 2 bases and the J gene lost 8 bases, with 12 bases spanning the gap. As DNA, the CDR3 is TGTGCCAGCAGCTTAAACAGGGCTCCCGAAGCTTTCTTT. Protein product: CASSLNRAPEAFF.

The CDR3 nucleotides are TGTGCCAGCAGCGCCGCACCTCACAGGGTTAATGGTGAAAAACTGTTTTTT. Protein: CASSAAPHRVNGEKLFF. The chain is built from TRBV9 and TRBJ1-4, with D perhaps TRBD1 (6 bases). The ends were cut back, 3 bases at V and 7 bases at J, with 22 bases in the middle. This CDR3 region has 17 residues. Germline V gives CDR1 SGDLS, CDR2 YYNGEE.

The V and J genes are TRBV25-1 and TRBJ2-1, with 9 bases aligning to TRBD2. J gave up 6 bases and V 6 bases, and 9 bases lay outside the gene matches. This CDR3 is 15 amino acids long. The germline gives CDR1 MGHDK, CDR2 SYGVNS. The CDR3 loop is CASSRGAGGLNEQFF. In DNA form, the CDR3 reads TGTGCCAGCAGCAGGGGAGCGGGAGGCCTCAATGAGCAGTTCTTC.

The chain has TRBV9 and TRBJ1-2; D call uncertain. Trimming left V 5 bases short and J 0 bases short, with 20 bases between. Germline V gene lookup returns CDR1 SGDLS and CDR2 YYNGEE. This CDR3 has 17 residues. CDR3 in amino acids: CASSPGLSGPPNYGYTF. The CDR3 DNA is TGTGCCAGCAGTCCGGGTTTAAGCGGCCCACCTAACTATGGCTACACCTTC.

The chain combines TRBV7-2 with TRBJ2-3; D may be TRBD2 (6 bases). V lost 4 bases and J 6 bases, leaving 11 bases between the germline ends. CDR3 length: 13 residues. Per germline, CDR1 SGHTA and CDR2 FQGNSA. DNA for the CDR3: TGTGCCAGCAGCTCAGGAGGGCCGGATACGCAGTATTTT. Translation gives CASSSGGPDTQYF.

The chain joins TRBV7-2 to TRBJ1-4; no definite D call. Between the trimmed V and J ends, which lost 5 bases and 4 bases, there was a span of 11 bases. The CDR3 has 14 amino acids. Germline V gives CDR1 SGHTA, CDR2 FQGNSA. CDR3 nucleotides: TGTGCCAGCAGCACGGACGGACTTAATGAAAAACTGTTTTTT. It encodes CASSTDGLNEKLFF.

This clone showed up just a few times. CDR3 residues: CASSPIKLEKLFF. The CDR3 DNA reads as TGTGCCAGCAGCCCGATAAAGCTCGAAAAACTGTTTTTT. The genes are TRBV7-2 and TRBJ1-4; D is uncertain. Germline-derived CDR1 and CDR2 are SGHTA and FQGNSA. V lost 5 bases, J lost 8 bases, and 12 bases lay in between. The CDR3 totals 13 residues.

V gene TRBV29-1 combines with J gene TRBJ2-7, with 15 bases identical to TRBD2. Per germline, CDR1 SQVTM and CDR2 ANQGSEA. Trimming cost V 5 bases and J 4 bases; bases outside gene matches: 12. This CDR3 spans 17 amino acids. The CDR3 nucleotides are TGCAGCGTTAGGAAGCGGGGACTAGCGGGAGGACCTTACGAGCAGTACTTC. Translation: CSVRKRGLAGGPYEQYF.

The chain links TRBV27 to TRBJ2-1, with 9 bases that match TRBD2. CDR1 and CDR2 from the germline V gene are MNHEY and SMNVEV (reference sequence). The CDR3 spans 15 residues. V was clipped by 1 base and J by 6 bases; unmatched bases: 4. In DNA form, the CDR3 reads TGTGCCAGCAGTTTATGGGCAGCGGGGGGCAATGAGCAGTTCTTC. Protein: CASSLWAAGGNEQFF.

V is TRBV6-6 and J is TRBJ1-2; 9 bases fit TRBD1. Germline V CDR1 and CDR2: MNHNY, SVGAGI (reference sequence). There are 13 residues in the CDR3. With 8 bases clipped from V and 7 bases from J, the junction kept 8 bases outside the gene matches. The CDR3 nucleotides are TGTGCCAGCTCCATGGACAGGGGTCGTGGCTACACCTTC. Translation gives CASSMDRGRGYTF.

This clone was seen only a few times. This sequence joins TRBV28 and TRBJ1-4; D might be TRBD1 (5 bases). This CDR3 has 14 amino acids. V lost 6 bases and J lost 2, with 10 bases in between. Germline loops: CDR1 MDHEN, CDR2 SYDVKM. The CDR3 region is CASRFGGTNEKLFF. In DNA, the CDR3 is TGTGCCAGCAGGTTCGGGGGGACTAATGAAAAACTGTTTTTT. Variable domain in full (rest from reference TRBV28 and TRBJ1-4): DVKVTQSSRYLVKRTGEKVFLECVQDMDHENMFWYRQDPGLGLRLIYFSYDVKMKEKGDIPEGYSVSREKKERFSLILESASTNQTSMYLCASRFGGTNEKLFFGSGTQLSVL.

The chain is built from TRBV7-9 and TRBJ1-3, with D hard to call. The length of the CDR3 is 16 residues. Deletions cut 1 base from V and 0 bases from J, with 10 bases between. From germline, CDR1 is SEHNR and CDR2 FQNEAQ (reference sequence). CDR3 in DNA: TGTGCCAGCAGCTTAGGCAGTATGCTCTCTGGAAACACCATATATTTT. Encoded protein: CASSLGSMLSGNTIYF.

The J gene is TRBJ2-5, the V gene TRBV5-1; D not certain. V lost 4 bases and J lost 4, with 8 bases in between. The CDR3 has 12 amino acids. The germline CDR1 and CDR2 sequences are SGHRS and YFSETQ. CDR3 DNA: TGCGCCAGCAGCCCTCCTACAGAGACCCAGTACTTC. This encodes CASSPPTETQYF.

The chain has TRBV5-1 and TRBJ1-1, with TRBD1 matching 9 bases. V was clipped by 0 bases and J by 4 bases; unmatched bases: 4. CDR1 and CDR2 from the germline V gene are SGHRS and YFSETQ. The CDR3 runs 15 residues. The CDR3 bases are TGCGCCAGCAGCTTGGGACAGGGGGTGGTCACTGAAGCTTTCTTT. This codes for CASSLGQGVVTEAFF.

The V and J genes are TRBV6-4 and TRBJ2-3, with 16 bases matching TRBD2. The length of the CDR3 is 15 residues. The germline CDR1 and CDR2 sequences are MRHNA and SNTAGT. V lost 8 bases, J lost 4 bases, and 3 bases stayed unmatched. CDR3 sequence: CASSGLAGGADTQYF. The CDR3 region has the DNA TGTGCCAGCTCGGGACTAGCGGGAGGGGCAGATACGCAGTATTTT.

Ten or more counts support this clone. The chain couples TRBV5-1 to TRBJ2-7; 12 bases map to TRBD1. Trimming removed 4 bases from V and 5 bases from J; junction bases left unmatched: 4. CDR1 and CDR2 from the germline V gene are SGHRS and YFSETQ. The CDR3 is made up of 14 amino acids. CDR3: CASSKGTGGDEQYF. CDR3 in DNA: TGCGCCAGCAGCAAAGGGACAGGGGGCGACGAGCAGTACTTC. The full variable domain, completed using reference TRBV5-1 and TRBJ2-7, is KAGVTQTPRYLIKTRGQQVTLSCSPISGHRSVSWYQQTPGQGLQFLFEYFSETQRNKGNFPGRFSGRQFSNSRSEMNVSTLELGDSALYLCASSKGTGGDEQYFGPGTRLTVT.

This clone was recorded only once. In DNA, the CDR3 is TGTGCCAGCAGCTGGGGAAGCGGGAGGGGGCACAATGAGCAGTTCTTC. Its protein product is CASSWGSGRGHNEQFF. The V and J genes are TRBV12-1 and TRBJ2-1; the table's D call, TRBD2, has no DNA check behind it. TRBV12-1 has pseudogene status. The CDR3 is made up of 16 amino acids.

The table lists this clone with a few counts. The V and J genes are TRBV5-1 and TRBJ1-4; D call uncertain. The CDR3 has 15 residues. CDR1 and CDR2 from the germline V gene are SGHRS and YFSETQ. Trimming removed 1 base from V and 6 bases from J, with 13 bases in between. The CDR3 DNA follows: TGCGCCAGCAGCTTGAACGTCCAACCGGATGAAAAACTGTTTTTT. This sequence encodes CASSLNVQPDEKLFF. The full variable domain, its missing parts supplied by reference TRBV5-1 and TRBJ1-4, is KAGVTQTPRYLIKTRGQQVTLSCSPISGHRSVSWYQQTPGQGLQFLFEYFSETQRNKGNFPGRFSGRQFSNSRSEMNVSTLELGDSALYLCASSLNVQPDEKLFFGSGTQLSVL.

This clone was detected only a few times. The chain combines TRBV19 with TRBJ2-5; no clear D. The ends were cut back, 5 bases at V and 5 bases at J, with 6 bases in the middle. Germline lookup yields CDR1 LNHDA and CDR2 SQIVND (reference sequence). This CDR3 has 11 amino acids. The CDR3 nucleotides are TGTGCCAGTAGTGCGACTGAGACCCAGTACTTC. Translating gives CASSATETQYF.

This chain joins TRBV7-6 and TRBJ1-1; D possibly corresponds to TRBD1 (5 bases). CDR3 size: 16 residues. Trimming removed 4 bases at V and 0 bases at J, with 15 bases between. The germline V gene has CDR1 SGHVS and CDR2 FNYEAQ. CDR3 in amino acids: CASSSTGEGLNTEAFF. CDR3 in DNA: TGTGCCAGCAGCTCCACGGGGGAGGGGCTGAACACTGAAGCTTTCTTT.

The chain recombines TRBV29-1 with TRBJ2-7; perhaps TRBD1 as D (6 bases). CDR1 and CDR2 (germline): SQVTM, ANQGSEA. Trimming took 3 bases from V and 2 from J, leaving 11 bases between them. This CDR3 contains 13 residues. The CDR3 loop is CSVEKTGAYEQYF. CDR3 DNA: TGCAGCGTTGAGAAGACAGGAGCCTACGAGCAGTACTTC.

This clone has just a few counts. V and J are TRBV5-5 and TRBJ2-7, with 7 bases fitting TRBD1. CDR1 is SGHKS, CDR2 YYEKEE, per germline (reference sequence). The CDR3 length is 13 residues. V lost 2 bases and J lost 7; bases outside the gene matches: 6. CDR3 region: CASSFRQGWEQYF. The CDR3 region has the DNA TGTGCCAGCAGCTTTCGACAGGGATGGGAGCAGTACTTC.

V gene TRBV12-5 combines with J gene TRBJ2-3; no firm D call. The V gene's germline CDR1 is LGHNT and CDR2 FRNRAP. The CDR3 is made up of 15 amino acids. Trimming took 1 base from V and 0 from J, leaving 8 bases between them. The chain's CDR3 is CASGLDIASTDTQYF. For the CDR3, the DNA is TGTGCTAGTGGTTTGGACATCGCTAGCACAGATACGCAGTATTTT.

CDR3 residues: CASSYDRTSGYEQYF. As DNA, the CDR3 is TGTGCCAGCAGTTACGATCGGACTAGCGGCTACGAGCAGTACTTC. The V gene is TRBV6-5, the J gene TRBJ2-7; TRBD2 aligns across 10 bases. Germline lookup yields CDR1 MNHEY and CDR2 SVGAGI. This CDR3 contains 15 residues. V was pared by 2 bases and J by 3 bases, with 4 bases of the junction left unmatched.

The rearrangement joins TRBV6-1 to TRBJ1-2; D is ambiguous. Between the trimmed V and J ends, which lost 0 bases and 6 bases, there was a span of 14 bases. This CDR3 comprises 15 residues. Germline V gene lookup returns CDR1 MNHNS and CDR2 SASEGT. The CDR3 here is CASSEASGTANGYTF. CDR3 nucleotide sequence: TGTGCCAGCAGTGAAGCGTCCGGAACAGCTAATGGCTACACCTTC.

This chain links TRBV4-1 with TRBJ2-2; 8 positions match TRBD2. Germline lookup yields CDR1 MGHRA and CDR2 YSYEKL. V dropped 4 bases and J dropped 7; count of bases not matched to a gene: 11. The CDR3 is 16 amino acids. The CDR3 sequence is CASSPLGAGVDGELFF. The CDR3 DNA reads TGCGCCAGCAGCCCACTAGGAGCGGGGGTGGACGGGGAGCTGTTTTTT.

This rearrangement joins TRBV7-9 to TRBJ1-4; D unclear. CDR3 size: 12 residues. V shed 3 bases and J shed 6 bases, with 5 bases lying between them. Germline values: CDR1 SEHNR, CDR2 FQNEAQ (reference sequence). CDR3 DNA: TGTGCCAGCAGCTTGGAGTATGAAAAACTGTTTTTT. This translates into CASSLEYEKLFF.

This clone was detected only once. V and J are TRBV11-3 and TRBJ2-3; the D is unclear. Trimming cost V 10 bases and J 3 bases, with 17 bases left between them. The CDR3 extends over 14 amino acids. The germline gives CDR1 SGHNT, CDR2 YENEEA. CDR3 coding DNA: TGTGCCACCCAAGAGGCAGCTGGAACAGATACGCAGTATTTT. The encoded protein is CATQEAAGTDTQYF.

V and J are TRBV5-6 and TRBJ2-7; TRBD2 aligns across 10 bases. There are 15 residues in the CDR3. Germline lookup yields CDR1 SGHDT and CDR2 YYEEEE. V gave up 2 bases and J gave up 2 bases; unmatched junction bases: 4. The CDR3 is CASSFGLAGAYEQYF. CDR3 in DNA: TGTGCCAGCAGCTTCGGGCTAGCGGGGGCCTACGAGCAGTACTTC. Drawing the rest from reference TRBV5-6 and TRBJ2-7, the complete variable domain is DAGVTQSPTHLIKTRGQQVTLRCSPKSGHDTVSWYQQALGQGPQFIFQYYEEEERQRGNFPDRFSGHQFPNYSSELNVNALLLGDSALYLCASSFGLAGAYEQYFGPGTRLTVT.

This chain links TRBV6-6 with TRBJ1-4; D gene ambiguous. V was trimmed by 0 bases and J by 4 bases, leaving 9 bases between them. Germline lookup yields CDR1 MNHNY and CDR2 SVGAGI (reference sequence). This CDR3 spans 15 amino acids. CDR3: CASSYSASSNEKLFF. Here the CDR3 DNA reads TGTGCCAGCAGTTACTCGGCCTCCAGTAATGAAAAACTGTTTTTT.

The genes are TRBV7-9 and TRBJ1-1, with D unresolved. In germline, CDR1 is SEHNR, CDR2 FQNEAQ (reference sequence). V dropped 1 base and J dropped 5 bases, with 11 bases sitting between them. CDR3 length equals 14 residues. CDR3: CASSLVGGVTEAFF. DNA for the CDR3: TGTGCCAGCAGCTTAGTAGGAGGCGTTACTGAAGCTTTCTTT.